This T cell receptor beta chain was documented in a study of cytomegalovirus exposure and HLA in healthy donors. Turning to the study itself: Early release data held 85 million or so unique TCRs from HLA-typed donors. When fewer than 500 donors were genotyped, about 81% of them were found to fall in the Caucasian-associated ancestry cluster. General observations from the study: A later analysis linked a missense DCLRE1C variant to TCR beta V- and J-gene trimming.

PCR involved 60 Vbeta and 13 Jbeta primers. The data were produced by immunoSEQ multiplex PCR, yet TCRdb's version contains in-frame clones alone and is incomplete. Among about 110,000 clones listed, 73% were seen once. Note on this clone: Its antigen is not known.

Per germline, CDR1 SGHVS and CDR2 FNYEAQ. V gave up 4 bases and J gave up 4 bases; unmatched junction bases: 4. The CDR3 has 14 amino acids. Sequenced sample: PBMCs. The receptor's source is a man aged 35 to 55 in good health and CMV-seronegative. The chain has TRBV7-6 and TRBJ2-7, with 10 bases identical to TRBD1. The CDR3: CASSSWDRGYEQYF. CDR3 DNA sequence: TGTGCCAGCAGCTCTTGGGACAGGGGTTACGAGCAGTACTTC.